This T cell receptor (beta chain) was profiled in a study of CD8 T cells in ankylosing spondylitis. Broader study findings: Matched ankylosing spondylitis synovial fluid reportedly contained a significantly enriched population of disease-linked clones. It appeared that ankylosing spondylitis blood was characterized by a TCR beta motif of several highly homologous variants. The disease-linked clones had a CD8+ phenotype and low blood frequencies. Reports of some motif variants in reactive arthritis synovial fluid and blood predate this one.

TCRdb ran MiXCR on the 5' RACE reads and lists one entry per CDR3 protein. The sample lists a few hundred thousand distinct CDR3 sequences, roughly 10% occurring once. The CDR3 has 13 amino acids. Germline-derived CDR1 and CDR2 are SGHAT and FQDESV (reference sequence). On this clonotype: As yet, its antigen is unknown. This may arise from a read error, as a much more abundant clone is one base away.

The source of this sequence is a male donor with ankylosing spondylitis or in good health (not recorded which). Material for sequencing was blood, either unsorted or a sorted T cell fraction (not recorded which). V is TRBV11-1 and J is TRBJ1-2; tentatively, D is TRBD1 (5 bases). Here the CDR3 reads CASSRDVNYGYAF. The CDR3 bases are TGTGCCAGCAGCCGGGACGTTAACTATGGCTACGCCTTC.